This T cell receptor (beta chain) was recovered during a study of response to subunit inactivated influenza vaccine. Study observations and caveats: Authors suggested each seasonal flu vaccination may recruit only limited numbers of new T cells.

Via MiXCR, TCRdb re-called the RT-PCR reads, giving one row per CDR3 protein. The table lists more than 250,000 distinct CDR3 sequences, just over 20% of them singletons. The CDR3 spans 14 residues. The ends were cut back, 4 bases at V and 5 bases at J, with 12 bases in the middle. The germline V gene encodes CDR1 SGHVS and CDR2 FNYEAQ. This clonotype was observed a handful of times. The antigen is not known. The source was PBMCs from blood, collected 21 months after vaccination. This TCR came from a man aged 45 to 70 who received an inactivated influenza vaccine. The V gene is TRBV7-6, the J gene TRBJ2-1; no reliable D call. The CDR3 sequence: CASSYTESDNEQFF. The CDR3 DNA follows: TGTGCCAGCAGCTATACCGAATCAGACAATGAGCAGTTCTTC. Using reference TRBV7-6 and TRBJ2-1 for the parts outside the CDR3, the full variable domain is GAGVSQSPRYKVTKRGQDVALRCDPISGHVSLYWYRQALGQGPEFLTYFNYEAQQDKSGLPNDRFSAERPEGSISTLTIQRTEQRDSAMYRCASSYTESDNEQFFGPGTRLTVL.